The 22 T cell receptor beta chains in this list originate from one sample, sequenced in a study of T cells in women clearing cervical HPV infection. Assay: immunoSEQ multiplex PCR; the TCRdb copy retains only in-frame clones and omits some. The table gives approximately 16,000 clones; the top ten clones make up 7.2% of it. The specimen sequenced was blood buffy coat. The receptor source for this set is a woman aged 18 to 75 with a cervical HPV16 infection that either progressed to CIN3+ or cleared (not recorded which).

A note on this clone: The read falls 3 residues short of the CDR3 end, and the missing part is taken from the germline J gene. The chain has TRBV7-7 and TRBJ2-5, with D tentatively TRBD1 (6 bases). V was trimmed by 0 bases and J by 7 bases, leaving 24 bases between them. CDR3 length: 18 residues. The germline V gene has CDR1 SSHAT and CDR2 FNYEAQ (reference sequence). The sequenced CDR3 bases are TGTGCCAGCAGCTTAGCGCCCCCGACTGGGCCAGGGGTGGGGACC. Its protein product is CASSLAPPTGPGVGT. The full CDR3 sequence reads CASSLAPPTGPGVGTQYF. The entire variable domain, with the rest obtained from reference TRBV7-7 and TRBJ2-5, is as follows: GAGVSQSPRYKVTKRGQDVTLRCDPISSHATLYWYQQALGQGPEFLTYFNYEAQPDKSGLPSDRFSAERPEGSISTLTIQRTEQRDSAMYRCASSLAPPTGPGVGTQYFGPGTRLLVL.

Incomplete CDR3 DNA: TGTGCCAGCAGCCGGGCCCCGGCCGGGGATGAAAAA. Amino acids: CASSRAPAGDEK. From start to end, the CDR3 is CASSRAPAGDEKLFF. V is TRBV7-9 and J is TRBJ1-4; D gene unclear. The read is 3 residues too short to cover the CDR3 end, so that end is filled in from the germline J gene. V gave up 5 bases and J gave up 6 bases, with 16 bases separating them. The CDR3 contains 15 residues. Germline-derived CDR1 and CDR2 are SEHNR and FQNEAQ (reference sequence). Filled out from reference TRBV7-9 and TRBJ1-4, the complete variable domain reads DTGVSQNPRHKITKRGQNVTFRCDPISEHNRLYWYRQTLGQGPEFLTYFQNEAQLEKSRLLSDRFSAERPKGSFSTLEIQRTEQGDSAMYLCASSRAPAGDEKLFFGSGTQLSVL.

Comments on this clone: The CDR3 end lies 3 residues beyond the end of the read and is filled in from the germline J gene. The rearrangement uses TRBV12-3 or TRBV12-4 and TRBJ2-5; D remains unclear. This CDR3 has 12 amino acids. Trimming took 3 bases from V and 5 from J, leaving 7 bases between them. The CDR3 loop reads CASSFGLETQYF. Incomplete CDR3 DNA: TGTGCCAGCAGTTTCGGTCTGGAGACC.

For this clone: Read sequence stops 3 residues before the CDR3 end, and the germline J gene provides the missing end. The rearrangement links TRBV7-9 to TRBJ1-4; TRBD1 matches at 11 bases. Germline trimming cut 5 bases from V and 6 bases from J; bases unmatched to any gene: 2. Germline assignment: CDR1 SEHNR and CDR2 FQNEAQ (reference sequence). CDR3 length: 14 amino acids. The covered CDR3 bases are TGTGCCAGCAGCCCGGGACAGGGGGATGAAAAA. Encoded protein: CASSPGQGDEK. The entire CDR3 protein is CASSPGQGDEKLFF.

Details on this clone: Read sequence stops 3 residues before the CDR3 end, and the germline J gene provides the missing end. This sequence joins TRBV27 and TRBJ2-3; D is perhaps TRBD2 (6 bases). The CDR3 covers 15 residues. The germline V gene has CDR1 MNHEY and CDR2 SMNVEV (reference sequence). The V end lost 2 bases, the J end lost 6 bases, and 15 bases lay between the germline ends. The CDR3 region is CASSLGSGTVDTQYF. The part of the CDR3 DNA that was read is TGTGCCAGCAGTTTAGGCTCCGGGACTGTGGATACG.

With respect to this clone: The read gets to within 3 residues of the CDR3 end, and the germline J gene fills in the rest. V and J are TRBV28 and TRBJ2-7; 7 bases match TRBD2. The CDR3 extends over 13 amino acids. Germline V CDR1 and CDR2: MDHEN, SYDVKM. After removal of 5 bases from V and 6 bases from J, the junction contained 7 bases not matched to a gene. The CDR3 DNA, read in part, is TGTGCCAGCAGTCCAGGGACGGGGGGCGAG. Translating it yields CASSPGTGGE. The CDR3 as a whole reads CASSPGTGGEQYF.

As to this clone: The sequence runs out 3 residues before the end of the CDR3; the remainder is reconstructed from the germline J gene. The chain couples TRBV20-1 to TRBJ1-2, with D possibly TRBD1 on 6 matching bases. The CDR3 sequence is 15 residues long. The germline V gene has CDR1 DFQATT and CDR2 SNEGSKA (reference sequence). V gave up 4 bases and J gave up 2 bases, with 17 bases separating them. The DNA read from the CDR3 is TGCAGTGCTATCCCCCCCGGGACAAAAAACTATGGC. Its translation: CSAIPPGTKNYG. The whole CDR3 region reads CSAIPPGTKNYGYTF.

Details on this clone: The read ends 3 residues shy of where the CDR3 ends; the end is completed using the germline J gene. The V gene is TRBV19, the J gene TRBJ1-5; D not resolved. This CDR3 has 17 residues. Germline CDR1 and CDR2: LNHDA and SQIVND (reference sequence). V lost 1 base and J 4 bases, leaving 17 bases between the germline ends. The CDR3 spells CASSIARMSSGNQPQHF. The part of the CDR3 DNA that was read is TGTGCCAGTAGTATAGCTAGAATGAGCTCGGGGAATCAGCCC.

Turning to this clone: The read ends 3 residues early relative to the CDR3; the germline J gene fills the gap. This rearrangement joins TRBV19 to TRBJ2-1, with TRBD2 identical over 10 bases. V trimming: 0 bases; J trimming: 0 bases; junction bases outside the gene matches: 11. This CDR3 contains 20 residues. The germline V gene has CDR1 LNHDA and CDR2 SQIVND (reference sequence). The chain's CDR3 is CASSIDLLAGAPSSYNEQFF. The CDR3 bases that were read are TGTGCCAGTAGTATAGATCTCCTAGCGGGGGCCCCATCCTCCTACAATGAG.

The CDR3 protein is CASSGDRGNYGYTF. The CDR3 bases that were read are TGTGCCAGTAGTGGGGACAGGGGTAACTATGGC. J is TRBJ1-2 and V is TRBV19; 10 bases agree with TRBD1. With the read ending 3 residues before the CDR3 end, the germline J gene is used to fill in that end. Germline loops: CDR1 LNHDA, CDR2 SQIVND (reference sequence). V gave up 5 bases and J gave up 1 base; unmatched junction bases: 1. The CDR3 is made up of 14 amino acids.

This clone registers medium-sized by frequency. The read terminates 3 residues ahead of where the CDR3 ends, so the germline J gene completes it. This sequence joins TRBV20-1 and TRBJ2-3; no clear D. Trimming shortened V by 6 bases and J by 2 bases, and 12 bases separated the two germline ends. The CDR3 has 13 residues. Per the germline V gene, CDR1 is DFQATT and CDR2 is SNEGSKA (reference sequence). This CDR3 reads CSARLPTTDTQYF. CDR3 bases read: TGCAGTGCCCGTCTACCAACCACAGATACG.

About this clone: The sequenced fragment ends 3 residues before the CDR3 boundary, so the rest is inferred from the germline J gene. J is TRBJ2-1 and V is TRBV27, with 9 bases identical to TRBD2. CDR1 and CDR2 (germline): MNHEY, SMNVEV (reference sequence). V was pared by 8 bases and J by 7 bases, with 9 bases of the junction left unmatched. This CDR3 is built from 14 residues. The covered CDR3 bases are TGTGCCAGCGCGGCGGGGGGGGCTCTTAATGAG. This gives the protein CASAAGGALNE. The CDR3 in full is CASAAGGALNEQFF.

With regard to this clone: The CDR3 extends 3 residues past the end of the read, so its final part is completed from the germline J gene. The chain uses TRBV7-7 and TRBJ2-1, with 7 bases fitting TRBD1. CDR1 is SSHAT, CDR2 FNYEAQ, per germline (reference sequence). This CDR3 has 15 residues. V lost 5 bases to trimming and J lost 5 bases; unmatched junction nucleotides: 9. The CDR3 protein is CASSTGAGQHNEQFF. CDR3 DNA (partial): TGTGCCAGCAGCACAGGGGCAGGCCAACACAATGAG.

A remark on this clone: The CDR3 end is not reached by the read, which stops 3 residues before it; the germline J gene fills it in. The chain employs TRBV20-1 and TRBJ2-7; the match to TRBD1 covers 8 bases. The CDR3 contains 13 residues. Germline V CDR1 and CDR2: DFQATT, SNEGSKA (reference sequence). V lost 5 bases to trimming and J lost 3 bases; unmatched junction nucleotides: 6. CDR3 sequence reads: CSAPPGQGYEQYF. The covered CDR3 bases are TGCAGTGCTCCCCCCGGACAGGGCTACGAG.

Notes on this clone: With the read ending 3 residues before the CDR3 end, the germline J gene is used to fill in that end. This rearrangement joins TRBV5-1 to TRBJ1-2; no reliable D call. The CDR3 spans 12 residues. Between the trimmed V and J ends, which lost 4 bases and 6 bases, there was a span of 10 bases. Germline CDR1 reads SGHRS; CDR2 reads YFSETQ. CDR3 residues: CASSPPGDGYTF. The DNA read from the CDR3 is TGCGCCAGCAGCCCCCCCGGGGATGGC.

The CDR3 is CASSPDRGPTPLHF. CDR3 DNA, as far as it was read: TGTGCCAGCAGCCCGGACAGGGGTCCGACACCC. V and J are TRBV5-4 and TRBJ1-6, with TRBD1 matching 9 bases. The CDR3 end lies 3 residues beyond the end of the read and is filled in from the germline J gene. The CDR3 sequence is 14 residues long. Germline V CDR1 and CDR2: SGHNT, YYREEE (reference sequence). Trimming took 4 bases from V and 11 from J; bases not matched to a gene: 7.

On this clone itself: Read coverage stops 3 residues before the CDR3 terminus; the germline J gene supplies the remainder. This chain connects TRBV12-3 or TRBV12-4 to TRBJ1-6; D uncertain. The CDR3 spans 11 residues. Trimming shortened V by 5 bases and J by 8 bases, and 4 bases separated the two germline ends. CDR3 DNA (partial): TGTGCCAGCAGTAGGGATTCACCC. The encoded protein is CASSRDSP. The whole CDR3 protein is CASSRDSPLHF.

Comment on this clone: The read terminates 3 residues before the CDR3 end, so the remaining end is supplied by the germline J gene. This chain joins TRBV4-1 and TRBJ1-6, with 7 bases that match TRBD1. This CDR3 is 18 amino acids long. CDR1 MGHRA and CDR2 YSYEKL come from the germline V gene. Trimming took 0 bases from V and 4 from J; bases not matched to a gene: 9. Partial CDR3 DNA: TGCGCCAGCAGCCAAGAGCAGGGGCAGGGGGATTATAATTCACCC. Protein sequence: CASSQEQGQGDYNSP. The full CDR3 is CASSQEQGQGDYNSPLHF.

The chain's CDR3 is CASSSSPGGSNYGYTF. Incomplete CDR3 DNA: TGCGCCAGCAGCTCGTCCCCCGGGGGATCCAACTATGGC. The V gene is TRBV5-1, the J gene TRBJ1-2; D is perhaps TRBD1 (5 bases). Read sequence stops 3 residues before the CDR3 end, and the germline J gene provides the missing end. CDR1 is SGHRS, CDR2 YFSETQ, per germline. Deletions cut 3 bases from V and 2 bases from J, with 17 bases between. This CDR3 has 16 residues.

About this clone itself: The CDR3 end is not reached by the read, which stops 3 residues before it; the germline J gene fills it in. This rearrangement joins TRBV7-2 to TRBJ1-5; 7 positions agree with TRBD1. Germline CDR1 SGHTA, CDR2 FQGNSA. The CDR3 is made up of 14 amino acids. Germline trimming cut 4 bases from V and 5 bases from J; bases unmatched to any gene: 5. The part of the CDR3 DNA that was read is TGTGCCAGCAGCTCACCCCAGGGGGATCAGCCC. Residues: CASSSPQGDQP. In full, the CDR3 is CASSSPQGDQPQHF.

Points on this clone: The read stops 3 residues short of the end of the CDR3; the missing end is completed from the germline J gene. The J gene is TRBJ2-5, the V gene TRBV7-2; D perhaps matches TRBD2 (6 bases). CDR1 is SGHTA and CDR2 is FQGNSA in the germline V gene. This CDR3 is 14 amino acids long. V lost 1 base and J lost 1, with 7 bases in between. CDR3 amino acids: CASSLVAVQETQYF. The sequenced CDR3 bases are TGTGCCAGCAGCTTAGTAGCGGTCCAAGAGACC.

A remark on this clone: The read finishes 3 residues shy of the CDR3 end, and the germline J gene is used to complete it. V gene TRBV19 combines with J gene TRBJ1-1; TRBD1 matches 7 bases. The trim removed 4 bases at V and 4 bases at J, leaving 9 bases unmatched. CDR1 and CDR2 (germline): LNHDA, SQIVND (reference sequence). There are 15 residues in the CDR3. CDR3 DNA (partial): TGTGCCAGTAGTAGGGTCTTACAGGGGCCCACTGAA. As protein: CASSRVLQGPTE. Given in full, the CDR3 is CASSRVLQGPTEAFF.